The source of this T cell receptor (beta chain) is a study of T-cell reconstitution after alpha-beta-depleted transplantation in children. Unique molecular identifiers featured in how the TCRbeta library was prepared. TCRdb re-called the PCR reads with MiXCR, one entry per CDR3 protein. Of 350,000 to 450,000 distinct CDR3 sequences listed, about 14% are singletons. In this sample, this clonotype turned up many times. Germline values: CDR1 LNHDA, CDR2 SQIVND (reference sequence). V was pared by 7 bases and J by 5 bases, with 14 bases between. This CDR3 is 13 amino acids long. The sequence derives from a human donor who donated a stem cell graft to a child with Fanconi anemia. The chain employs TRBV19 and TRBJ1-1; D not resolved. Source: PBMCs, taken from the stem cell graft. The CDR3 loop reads CASKQHLRTEAFF. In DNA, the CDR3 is TGTGCCAGTAAGCAGCATCTCCGAACTGAAGCTTTCTTT.